The T cell receptor beta chain described here comes from a study of shared clonotypes between healthy human individuals. J was trimmed by 6 bases and V by 4 bases; bases with no gene match: 21. CDR1 and CDR2 from the germline V gene are MGHRA and YSYEKL. CDR3 length: 20 residues. CD45RA-negative memory and CD45RA+ naive subsets were split from the CD4+ cells. Clones were read by immunoSEQ multiplex PCR, and TCRdb kept only the in-frame ones, dropping some. The table records hundreds of thousands of clones, around three quarters of them present only once. The sequenced sample consisted of memory CD4+ T cells sorted from blood. Described subset: CD45RA-negative fraction. The TCR was taken from a woman in her 30s in good health. The rearrangement joins TRBV4-1 to TRBJ1-1, with 12 bases matching TRBD1. This CDR3 is CASSRLGLRDRGQRDAEAFF. In DNA, the CDR3 is TGCGCCAGCAGCCGCCTTGGCCTAAGGGACAGGGGGCAGAGGGACGCTGAAGCTTTCTTT.